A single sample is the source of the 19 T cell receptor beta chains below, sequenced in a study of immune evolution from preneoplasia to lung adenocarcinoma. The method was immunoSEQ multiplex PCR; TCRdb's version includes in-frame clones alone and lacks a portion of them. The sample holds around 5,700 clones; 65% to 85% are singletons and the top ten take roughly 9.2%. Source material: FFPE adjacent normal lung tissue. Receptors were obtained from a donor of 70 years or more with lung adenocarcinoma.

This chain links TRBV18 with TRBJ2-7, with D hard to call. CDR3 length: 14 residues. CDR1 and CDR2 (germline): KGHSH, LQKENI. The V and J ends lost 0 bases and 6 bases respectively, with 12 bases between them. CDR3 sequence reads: CASSPPGGVLEQYF. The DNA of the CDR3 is TGTGCCAGCTCACCACCAGGTGGGGTTCTCGAGCAGTACTTC.

CDR3 residues: CASSPTRDYEQYF. The CDR3 DNA is TGTGCCAGCTCCCCTACTAGAGACTACGAGCAGTACTTC. J is TRBJ2-7 and V is TRBV18; maybe TRBD2 (5 bases). The CDR3 is 13 amino acids. Germline V lookup: CDR1 KGHSH, CDR2 LQKENI. The V end lost 6 bases, the J end lost 3 bases, and 12 bases lay between the germline ends.

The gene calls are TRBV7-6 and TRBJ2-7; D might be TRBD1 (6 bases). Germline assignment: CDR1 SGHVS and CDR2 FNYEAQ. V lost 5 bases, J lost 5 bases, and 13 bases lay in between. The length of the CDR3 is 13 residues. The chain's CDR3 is CASSGDRFDEQYF. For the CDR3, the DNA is TGTGCCAGCAGCGGAGACAGGTTTGACGAGCAGTACTTC.

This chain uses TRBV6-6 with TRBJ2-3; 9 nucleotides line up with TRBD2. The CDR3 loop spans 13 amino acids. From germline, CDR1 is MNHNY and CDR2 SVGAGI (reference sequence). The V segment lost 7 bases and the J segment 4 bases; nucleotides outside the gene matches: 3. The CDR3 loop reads CASKGLAADTQYF. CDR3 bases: TGTGCCAGCAAGGGACTAGCCGCAGATACGCAGTATTTT.

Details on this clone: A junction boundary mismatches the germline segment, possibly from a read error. CDR3 in DNA: TGTGTCAGCAGTTATTCCCCTCGGACAGGGACGTATGGCTACACCTTC. Residues: CVSSYSPRTGTYGYTF. V and J are TRBV6-5 and TRBJ1-2; 8 bases match TRBD1. The CDR3 has 16 amino acids. In germline, CDR1 is MNHEY, CDR2 SVGAGI.

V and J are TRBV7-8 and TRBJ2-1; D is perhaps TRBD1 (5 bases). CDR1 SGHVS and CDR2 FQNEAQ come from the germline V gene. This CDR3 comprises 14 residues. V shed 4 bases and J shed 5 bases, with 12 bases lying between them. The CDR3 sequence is CASSSYRSNNEQFF. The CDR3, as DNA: TGTGCCAGCAGCTCTTACAGGTCTAACAATGAGCAGTTCTTC.

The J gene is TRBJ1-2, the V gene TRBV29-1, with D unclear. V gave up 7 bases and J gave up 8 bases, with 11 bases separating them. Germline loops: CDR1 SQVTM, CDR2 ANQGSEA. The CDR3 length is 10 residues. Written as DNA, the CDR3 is TGCAGCGCTGCTTCGGGAGGCTACACCTTC. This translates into CSAASGGYTF.

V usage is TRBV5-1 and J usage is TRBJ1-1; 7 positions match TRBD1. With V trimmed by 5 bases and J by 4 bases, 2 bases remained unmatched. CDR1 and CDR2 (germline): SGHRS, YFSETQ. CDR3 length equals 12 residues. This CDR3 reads CASREGATEAFF. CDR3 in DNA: TGCGCCAGCAGGGAGGGGGCCACTGAAGCTTTCTTT. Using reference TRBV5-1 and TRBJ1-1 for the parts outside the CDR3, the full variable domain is KAGVTQTPRYLIKTRGQQVTLSCSPISGHRSVSWYQQTPGQGLQFLFEYFSETQRNKGNFPGRFSGRQFSNSRSEMNVSTLELGDSALYLCASREGATEAFFGQGTRLTVV.

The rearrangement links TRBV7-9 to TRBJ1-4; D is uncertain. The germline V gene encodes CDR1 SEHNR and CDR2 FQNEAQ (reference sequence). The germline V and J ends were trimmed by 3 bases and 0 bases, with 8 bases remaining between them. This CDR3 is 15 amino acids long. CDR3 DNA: TGTGCCAGCAGCTTTCTCGGGTCAACTAATGAAAAACTGTTTTTT. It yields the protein CASSFLGSTNEKLFF.

Here the CDR3 reads CASFRGLDYGYTF. The CDR3 nucleotides are TGTGCCAGTTTCAGGGGGCTCGACTATGGCTACACCTTC. The rearrangement joins TRBV19 to TRBJ1-2; the match to TRBD1 covers 8 bases. Germline trimming cut 8 bases from V and 3 bases from J; bases unmatched to any gene: 5. This CDR3 comprises 13 residues. Germline lookup yields CDR1 LNHDA and CDR2 SQIVND (reference sequence). The full variable domain, completed using reference TRBV19 and TRBJ1-2, is DGGITQSPKYLFRKEGQNVTLSCEQNLNHDAMYWYRQDPGQGLRLIYYSQIVNDFQKGDIAEGYSVSREKKESFPLTVTSAQKNPTAFYLCASFRGLDYGYTFGSGTRLTVV.

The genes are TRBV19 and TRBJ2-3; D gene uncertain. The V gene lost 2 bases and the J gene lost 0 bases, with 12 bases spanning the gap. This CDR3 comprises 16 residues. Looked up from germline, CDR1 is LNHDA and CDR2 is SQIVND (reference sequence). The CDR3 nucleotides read TGTGCCAGTAGTATACAGGCTAGACTGAGCACAGATACGCAGTATTTT. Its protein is CASSIQARLSTDTQYF. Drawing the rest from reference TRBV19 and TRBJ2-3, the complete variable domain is DGGITQSPKYLFRKEGQNVTLSCEQNLNHDAMYWYRQDPGQGLRLIYYSQIVNDFQKGDIAEGYSVSREKKESFPLTVTSAQKNPTAFYLCASSIQARLSTDTQYFGPGTRLTVL.

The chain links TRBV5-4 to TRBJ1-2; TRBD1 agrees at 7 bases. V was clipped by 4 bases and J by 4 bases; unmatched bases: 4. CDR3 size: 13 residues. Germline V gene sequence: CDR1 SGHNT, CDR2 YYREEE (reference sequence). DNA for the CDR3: TGTGCCAGCAGCCCAGACAGGGTCTATGGCTACACCTTC. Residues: CASSPDRVYGYTF.

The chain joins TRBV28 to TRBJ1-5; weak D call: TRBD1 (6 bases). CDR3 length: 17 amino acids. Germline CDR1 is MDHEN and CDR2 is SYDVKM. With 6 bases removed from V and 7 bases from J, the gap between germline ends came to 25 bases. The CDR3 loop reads CASSPREAGDWYQPQHF. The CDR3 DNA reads TGTGCCAGCAGCCCCAGGGAGGCAGGGGATTGGTACCAGCCCCAGCATTTT.

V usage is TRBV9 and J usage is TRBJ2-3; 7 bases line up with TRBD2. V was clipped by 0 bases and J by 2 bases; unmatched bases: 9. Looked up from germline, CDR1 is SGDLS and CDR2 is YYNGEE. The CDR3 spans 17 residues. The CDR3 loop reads CASSVARAGWTTDTQYF. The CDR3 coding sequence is TGTGCCAGCAGCGTAGCACGAGCGGGGTGGACCACAGATACGCAGTATTTT.

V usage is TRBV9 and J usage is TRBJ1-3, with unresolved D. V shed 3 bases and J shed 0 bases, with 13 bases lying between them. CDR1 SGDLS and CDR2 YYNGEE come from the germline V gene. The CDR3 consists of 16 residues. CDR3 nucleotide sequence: TGTGCCAGCAGCGAAGTGGGCAGCCACTCTGGAAACACCATATATTTT. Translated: CASSEVGSHSGNTIYF. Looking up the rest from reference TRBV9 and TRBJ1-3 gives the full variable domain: DSGVTQTPKHLITATGQRVTLRCSPRSGDLSVYWYQQSLDQGLQFLIQYYNGEERAKGNILERFSAQQFPDLHSELNLSSLELGDSALYFCASSEVGSHSGNTIYFGEGSWLTVV.

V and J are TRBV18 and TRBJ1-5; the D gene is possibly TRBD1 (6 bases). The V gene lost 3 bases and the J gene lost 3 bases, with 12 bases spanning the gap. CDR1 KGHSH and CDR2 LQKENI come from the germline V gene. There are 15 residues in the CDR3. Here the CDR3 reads CASSPFGTNNQPQHF. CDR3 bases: TGTGCCAGCTCACCGTTTGGGACAAACAATCAGCCCCAGCATTTT.

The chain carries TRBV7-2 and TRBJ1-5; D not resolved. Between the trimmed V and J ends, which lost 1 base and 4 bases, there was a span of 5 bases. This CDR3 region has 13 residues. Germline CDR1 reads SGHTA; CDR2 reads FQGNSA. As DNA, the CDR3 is TGTGCCAGCAGCTTAGTCGGAAATCAGCCCCAGCATTTT. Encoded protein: CASSLVGNQPQHF.

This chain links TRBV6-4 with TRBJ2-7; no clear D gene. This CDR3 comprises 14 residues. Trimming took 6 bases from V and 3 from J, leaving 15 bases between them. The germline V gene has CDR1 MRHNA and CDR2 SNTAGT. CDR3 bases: TGTGCCAGCAGCTCCCGACTGATTCTCTACGAGCAGTACTTC. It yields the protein CASSSRLILYEQYF.

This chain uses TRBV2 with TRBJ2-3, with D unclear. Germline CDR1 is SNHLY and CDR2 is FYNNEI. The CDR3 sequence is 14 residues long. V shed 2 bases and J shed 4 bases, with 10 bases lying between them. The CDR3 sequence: CASSERLTADTQYF. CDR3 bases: TGTGCCAGCAGTGAACGGCTTACGGCAGATACGCAGTATTTT.